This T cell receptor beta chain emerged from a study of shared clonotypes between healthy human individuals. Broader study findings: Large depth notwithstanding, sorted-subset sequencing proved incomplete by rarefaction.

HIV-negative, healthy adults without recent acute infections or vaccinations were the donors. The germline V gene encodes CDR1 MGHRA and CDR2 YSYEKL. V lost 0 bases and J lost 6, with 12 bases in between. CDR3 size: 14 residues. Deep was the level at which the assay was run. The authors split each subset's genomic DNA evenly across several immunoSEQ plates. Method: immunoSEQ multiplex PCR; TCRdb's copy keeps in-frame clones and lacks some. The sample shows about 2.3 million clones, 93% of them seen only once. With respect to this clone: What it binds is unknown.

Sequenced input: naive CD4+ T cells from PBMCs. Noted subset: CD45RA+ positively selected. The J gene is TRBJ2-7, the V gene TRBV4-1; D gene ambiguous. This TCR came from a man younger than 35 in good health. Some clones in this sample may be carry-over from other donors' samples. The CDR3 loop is CASSQDQVMREQYF. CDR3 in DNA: TGCGCCAGCAGCCAAGATCAGGTGATGCGCGAGCAGTACTTC.